Sequencing of this T cell receptor (beta chain) was carried out in a study of blood T cells in healthy people across ages. Germline CDR1 reads SGDLS; CDR2 reads YYNGEE. V was clipped by 0 bases and J by 6 bases, with 7 bases between them. The CDR3 is 13 amino acids. Together with a sample-barcoded 5' primer, a J-beta primer mix was included in a second PCR lasting roughly 6 to 12 cycles. Each cDNA molecule was tagged by a template-switch adaptor with 12 random nucleotides. TCRdb recomputed calls from the 5' RACE reads with MiXCR, one row per CDR3 protein. The sample lists approximately 800,000 distinct CDR3 sequences, approximately 59% occurring once. This clonotype came up a few times. Its antigen is currently unknown. Donors ranged from 6 to 90 years old and were healthy Caucasians in Russia. PBMCs were isolated at a quantity of at least 7 million per sample. General observations from the study: Greater diversity and more naive CD4+ cells were seen in long-lived donors than in aged donors.

The sequence was collected from a man aged 25 to 45 in good health. The specimen sequenced was blood. This chain joins TRBV9 and TRBJ2-1, with TRBD1 as a possible D gene (6 bases). CDR3 sequence (DNA): TGTGCCAGCAGCGTAGGACAGGTCAATGAGCAGTTCTTC. Encoded protein: CASSVGQVNEQFF.